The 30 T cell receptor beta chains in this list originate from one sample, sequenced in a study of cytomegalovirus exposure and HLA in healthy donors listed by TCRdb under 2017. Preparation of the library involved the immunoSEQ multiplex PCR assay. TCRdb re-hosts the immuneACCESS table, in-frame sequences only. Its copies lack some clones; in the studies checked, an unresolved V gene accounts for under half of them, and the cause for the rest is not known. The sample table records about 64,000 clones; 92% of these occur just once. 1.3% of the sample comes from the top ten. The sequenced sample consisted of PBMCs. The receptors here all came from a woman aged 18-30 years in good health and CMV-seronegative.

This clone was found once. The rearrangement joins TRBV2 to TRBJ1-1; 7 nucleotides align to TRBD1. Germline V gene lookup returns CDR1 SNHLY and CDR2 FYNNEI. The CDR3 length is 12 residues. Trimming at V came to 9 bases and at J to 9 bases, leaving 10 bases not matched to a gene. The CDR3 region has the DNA TGTGCCAGTGGACAGGTAGTTGTTAAAGCTTTCTTT. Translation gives CASGQVVVKAFF.

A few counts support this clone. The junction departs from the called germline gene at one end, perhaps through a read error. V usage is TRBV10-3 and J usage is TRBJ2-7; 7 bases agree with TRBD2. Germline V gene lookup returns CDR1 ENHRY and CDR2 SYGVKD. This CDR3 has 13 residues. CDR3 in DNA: TGTGCCATCAGTGAGTCACAAAGGTCGGGACTACGCTTC. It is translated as CAISESQRSGLRF.

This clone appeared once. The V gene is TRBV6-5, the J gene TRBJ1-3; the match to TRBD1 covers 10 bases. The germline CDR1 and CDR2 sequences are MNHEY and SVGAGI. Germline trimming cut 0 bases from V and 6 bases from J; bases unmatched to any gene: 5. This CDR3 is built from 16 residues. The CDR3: CASSYSTGGNLNTIYF. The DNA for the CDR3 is TGTGCCAGCAGTTACTCGACAGGGGGCAATTTAAACACCATATATTTT.

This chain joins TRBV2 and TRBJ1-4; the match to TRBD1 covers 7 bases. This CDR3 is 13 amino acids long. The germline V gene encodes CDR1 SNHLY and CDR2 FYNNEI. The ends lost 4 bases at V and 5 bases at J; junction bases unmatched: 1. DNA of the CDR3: TGTGCCAGCAGTGGGGGACAGAATGAAAAACTGTTTTTT. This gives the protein CASSGGQNEKLFF.

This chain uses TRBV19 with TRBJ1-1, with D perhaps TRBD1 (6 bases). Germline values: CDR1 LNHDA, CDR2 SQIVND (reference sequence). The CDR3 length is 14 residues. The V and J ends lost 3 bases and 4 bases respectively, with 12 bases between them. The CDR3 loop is CASSITGTITEAFF. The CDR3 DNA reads TGTGCCAGTAGTATTACCGGGACAATCACTGAAGCTTTCTTT.

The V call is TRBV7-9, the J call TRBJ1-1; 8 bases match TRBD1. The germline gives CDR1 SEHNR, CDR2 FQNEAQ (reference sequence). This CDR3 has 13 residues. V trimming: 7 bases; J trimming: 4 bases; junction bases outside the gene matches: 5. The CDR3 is CASTRTGSTEAFF. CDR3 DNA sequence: TGTGCCAGCACCCGGACAGGGAGCACTGAAGCTTTCTTT.

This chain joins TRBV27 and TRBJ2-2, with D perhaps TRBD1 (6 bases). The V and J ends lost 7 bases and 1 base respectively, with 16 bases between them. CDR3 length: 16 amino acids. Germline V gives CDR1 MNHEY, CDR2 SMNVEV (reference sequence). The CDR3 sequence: CASTFLGGENTGELFF. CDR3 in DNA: TGTGCCAGCACCTTCCTAGGGGGAGAGAACACCGGGGAGCTGTTTTTT.

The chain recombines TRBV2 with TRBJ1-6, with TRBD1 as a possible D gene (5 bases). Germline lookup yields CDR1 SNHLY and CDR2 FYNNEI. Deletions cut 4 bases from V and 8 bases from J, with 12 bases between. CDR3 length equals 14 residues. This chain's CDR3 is CASSGRQGYSPLHF. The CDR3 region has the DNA TGTGCCAGCAGTGGCAGGCAGGGTTATTCACCCCTCCACTTT.

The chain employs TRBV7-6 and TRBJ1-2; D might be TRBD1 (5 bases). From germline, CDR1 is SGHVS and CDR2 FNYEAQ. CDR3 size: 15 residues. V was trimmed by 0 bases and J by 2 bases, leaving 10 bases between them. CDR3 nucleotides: TGTGCCAGCAGCTTAGCGTATGGGGGGAACTATGGCTACACCTTC. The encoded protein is CASSLAYGGNYGYTF.

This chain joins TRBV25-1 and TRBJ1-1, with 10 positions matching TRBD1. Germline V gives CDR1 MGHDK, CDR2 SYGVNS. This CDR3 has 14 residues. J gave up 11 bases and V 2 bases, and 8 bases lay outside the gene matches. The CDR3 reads CASSEGTGVVVAFF. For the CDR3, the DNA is TGTGCCAGCAGTGAAGGGACAGGGGTGGTTGTGGCTTTCTTT. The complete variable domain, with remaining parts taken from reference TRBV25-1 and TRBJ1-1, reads EADIYQTPRYLVIGTGKKITLECSQTMGHDKMYWYQQDPGMELHLIHYSYGVNSTEKGDLSSESTVSRIRTEHFPLTLESARPSHTSQYLCASSEGTGVVVAFFGQGTRLTVV.

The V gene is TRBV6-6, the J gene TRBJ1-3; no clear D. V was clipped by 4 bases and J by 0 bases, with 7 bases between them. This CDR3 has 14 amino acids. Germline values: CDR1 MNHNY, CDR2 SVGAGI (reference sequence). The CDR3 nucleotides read TGTGCCAGCAGTTTAGAAATCTCTGGAAACACCATATATTTT. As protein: CASSLEISGNTIYF.

The CDR3 is CASSSPQLTGRYEQYF. Written as DNA, the CDR3 is TGTGCCAGCAGTTCCCCTCAACTGACAGGGAGGTACGAGCAGTACTTC. The rearrangement uses TRBV27 and TRBJ2-5; TRBD1 might be the D (7 bases). The J call is uncertain, as TRBJ2-7 better fits the DNA end. There are 16 residues in the CDR3. CDR1 and CDR2 from the germline V gene are MNHEY and SMNVEV (reference sequence).

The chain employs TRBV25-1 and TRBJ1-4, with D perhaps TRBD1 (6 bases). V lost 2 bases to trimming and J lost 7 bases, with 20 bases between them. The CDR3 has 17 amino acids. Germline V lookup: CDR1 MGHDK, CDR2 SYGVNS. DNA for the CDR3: TGTGCCAGCAGTGAAGGAACGGGGGGGCCAGAGGGTGAAAAACTGTTTTTT. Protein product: CASSEGTGGPEGEKLFF.

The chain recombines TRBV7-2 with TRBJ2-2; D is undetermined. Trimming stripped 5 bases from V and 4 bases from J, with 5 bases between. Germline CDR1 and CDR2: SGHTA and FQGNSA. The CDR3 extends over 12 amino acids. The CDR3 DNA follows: TGTGCCAGCAGCCCGTTCACCGGGGAGCTGTTTTTT. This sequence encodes CASSPFTGELFF.

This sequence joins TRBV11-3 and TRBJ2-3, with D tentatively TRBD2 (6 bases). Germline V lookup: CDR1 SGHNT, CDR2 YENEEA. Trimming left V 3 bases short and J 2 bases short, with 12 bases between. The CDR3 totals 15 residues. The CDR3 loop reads CASSLEGGDTDTQYF. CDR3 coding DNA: TGTGCCAGCAGCTTGGAGGGAGGCGACACAGATACGCAGTATTTT.

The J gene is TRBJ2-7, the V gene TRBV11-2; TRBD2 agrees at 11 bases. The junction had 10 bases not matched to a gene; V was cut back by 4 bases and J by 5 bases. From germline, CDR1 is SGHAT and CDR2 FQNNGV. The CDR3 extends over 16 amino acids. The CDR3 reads CASSSRTSGRGHEQYF. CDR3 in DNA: TGTGCCAGCAGCTCACGTACTAGCGGGAGAGGCCACGAGCAGTACTTC.

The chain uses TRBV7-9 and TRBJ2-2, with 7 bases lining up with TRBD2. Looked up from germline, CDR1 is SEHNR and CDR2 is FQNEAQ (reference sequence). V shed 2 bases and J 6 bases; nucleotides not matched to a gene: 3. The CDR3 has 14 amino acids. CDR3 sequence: CASSLTSVSGELFF. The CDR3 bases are TGTGCCAGCAGCTTAACTAGCGTTTCCGGGGAGCTGTTTTTT.

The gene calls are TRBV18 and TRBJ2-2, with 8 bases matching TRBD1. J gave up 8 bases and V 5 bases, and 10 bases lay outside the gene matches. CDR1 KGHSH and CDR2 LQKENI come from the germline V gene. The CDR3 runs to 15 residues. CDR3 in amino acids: CASSDRDRLTGELFF. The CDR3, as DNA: TGTGCCAGCTCAGACCGGGACAGGCTAACTGGGGAGCTGTTTTTT.

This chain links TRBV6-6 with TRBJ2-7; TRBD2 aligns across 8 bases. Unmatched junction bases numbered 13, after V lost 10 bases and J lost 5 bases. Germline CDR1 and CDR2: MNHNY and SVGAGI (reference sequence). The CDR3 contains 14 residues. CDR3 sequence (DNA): TGTGCCACCCACCCGGGACTAGTATCCAACGAGCAGTACTTC. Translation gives CATHPGLVSNEQYF.

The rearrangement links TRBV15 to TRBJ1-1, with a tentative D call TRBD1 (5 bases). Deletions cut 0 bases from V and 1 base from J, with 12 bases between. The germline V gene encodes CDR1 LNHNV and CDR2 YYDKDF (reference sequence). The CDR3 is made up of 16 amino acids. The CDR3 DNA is TGTGCCACCAGCAGAGACCGAGGACACCGGAACACTGAAGCTTTCTTT. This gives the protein CATSRDRGHRNTEAFF.

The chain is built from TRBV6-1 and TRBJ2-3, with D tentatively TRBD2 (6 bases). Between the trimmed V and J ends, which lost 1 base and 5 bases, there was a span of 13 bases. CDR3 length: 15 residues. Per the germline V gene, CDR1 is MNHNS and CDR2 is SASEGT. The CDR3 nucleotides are TGTGCCAGCAGTGAAGAGGGAGGAGGGGTAGATACGCAGTATTTT. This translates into CASSEEGGGVDTQYF.

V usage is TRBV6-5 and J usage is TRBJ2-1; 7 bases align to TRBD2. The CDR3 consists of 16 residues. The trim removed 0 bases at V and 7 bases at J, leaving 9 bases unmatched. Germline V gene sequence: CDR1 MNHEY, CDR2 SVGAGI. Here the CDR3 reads CASSYSGRLGGNEQFF. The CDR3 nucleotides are TGTGCCAGCAGTTACTCGGGGCGCCTCGGGGGGAATGAGCAGTTCTTC.

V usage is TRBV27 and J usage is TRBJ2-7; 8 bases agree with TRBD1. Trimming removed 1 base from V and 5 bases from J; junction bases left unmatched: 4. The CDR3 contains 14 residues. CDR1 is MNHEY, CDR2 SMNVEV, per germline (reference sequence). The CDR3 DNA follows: TGTGCCAGCAGTTTATTGACAGGGGCCAACGAGCAGTACTTC. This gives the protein CASSLLTGANEQYF.

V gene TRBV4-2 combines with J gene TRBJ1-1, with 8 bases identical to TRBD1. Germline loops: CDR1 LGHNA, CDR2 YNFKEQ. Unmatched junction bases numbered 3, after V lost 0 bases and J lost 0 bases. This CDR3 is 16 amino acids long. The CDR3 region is CASSQEVDRVNTEAFF. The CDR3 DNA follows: TGTGCCAGCAGCCAAGAAGTGGACAGGGTGAACACTGAAGCTTTCTTT.

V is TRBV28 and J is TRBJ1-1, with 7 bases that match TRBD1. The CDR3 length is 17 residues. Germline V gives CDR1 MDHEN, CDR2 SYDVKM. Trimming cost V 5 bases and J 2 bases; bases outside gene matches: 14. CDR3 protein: CASSDPRGTDINTEAFF. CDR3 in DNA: TGTGCCAGCAGTGACCCAAGAGGGACAGACATTAACACTGAAGCTTTCTTT.

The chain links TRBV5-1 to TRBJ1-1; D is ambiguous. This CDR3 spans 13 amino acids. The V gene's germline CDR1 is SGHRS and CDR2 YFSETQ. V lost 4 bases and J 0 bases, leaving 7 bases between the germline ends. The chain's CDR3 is CASSAVMNTEAFF. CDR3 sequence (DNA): TGCGCCAGCAGCGCGGTCATGAACACTGAAGCTTTCTTT.

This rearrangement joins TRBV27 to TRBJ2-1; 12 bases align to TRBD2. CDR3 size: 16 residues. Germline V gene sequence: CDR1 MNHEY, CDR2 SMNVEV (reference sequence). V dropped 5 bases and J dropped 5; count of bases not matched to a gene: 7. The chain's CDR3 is CASSTLAGGPNNEQFF. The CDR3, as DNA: TGTGCCAGCAGTACCCTAGCGGGGGGGCCAAACAATGAGCAGTTCTTC.

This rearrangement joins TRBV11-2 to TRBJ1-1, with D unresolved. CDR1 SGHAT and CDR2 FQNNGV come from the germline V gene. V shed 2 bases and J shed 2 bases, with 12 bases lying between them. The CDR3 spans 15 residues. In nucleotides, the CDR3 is TGTGCCAGCAGCTTACCCCTGGAGTCAAACACTGAAGCTTTCTTT. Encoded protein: CASSLPLESNTEAFF.

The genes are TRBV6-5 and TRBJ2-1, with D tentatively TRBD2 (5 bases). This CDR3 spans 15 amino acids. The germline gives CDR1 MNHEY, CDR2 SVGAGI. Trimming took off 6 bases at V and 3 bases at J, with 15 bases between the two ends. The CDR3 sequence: CASRIMDGNYNEQFF. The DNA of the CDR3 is TGTGCCAGCAGAATTATGGACGGGAACTACAATGAGCAGTTCTTC.

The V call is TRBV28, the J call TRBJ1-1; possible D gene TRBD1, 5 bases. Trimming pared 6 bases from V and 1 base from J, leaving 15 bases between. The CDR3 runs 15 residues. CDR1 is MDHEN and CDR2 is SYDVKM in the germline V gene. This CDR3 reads CASRESRGRNTEAFF. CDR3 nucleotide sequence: TGTGCCAGCAGGGAATCAAGGGGCAGGAACACTGAAGCTTTCTTT.